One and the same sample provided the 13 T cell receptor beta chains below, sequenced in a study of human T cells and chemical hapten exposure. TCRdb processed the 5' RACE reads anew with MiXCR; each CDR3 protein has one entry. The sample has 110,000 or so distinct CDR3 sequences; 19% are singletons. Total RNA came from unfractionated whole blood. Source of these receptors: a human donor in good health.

Here the CDR3 DNA reads TGCAGTGCTAGATTGGCTTCTACAGGGGGGTATGGCTACACCTTC. It translates to CSARLASTGGYGYTF. This chain joins TRBV20-1 and TRBJ1-2; 8 bases fit TRBD1. Germline-derived CDR1 and CDR2 are DFQATT and SNEGSKA (reference sequence). The trim removed 2 bases at V and 5 bases at J, leaving 10 bases unmatched. The CDR3 is made up of 15 amino acids.

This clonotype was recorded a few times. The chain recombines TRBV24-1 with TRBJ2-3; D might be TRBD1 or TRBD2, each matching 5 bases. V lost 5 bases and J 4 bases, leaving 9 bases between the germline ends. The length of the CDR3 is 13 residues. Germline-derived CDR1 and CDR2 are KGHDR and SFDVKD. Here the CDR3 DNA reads TGTGCCACCAGTGGAGGGGTCCCAGATACGCAGTATTTT. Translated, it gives CATSGGVPDTQYF.

CDR3 amino acids: CAWSWVGGSNEQFF. For the CDR3, the DNA is TGTGCCTGGAGTTGGGTTGGGGGGAGCAATGAGCAGTTCTTC. The genes are TRBV30 and TRBJ2-1; D may be TRBD2 (6 bases). CDR3 length: 14 residues. Germline lookup yields CDR1 GTSNPN and CDR2 SVGIG (reference sequence). Trimming took off 2 bases at V and 6 bases at J, with 14 bases between the two ends.

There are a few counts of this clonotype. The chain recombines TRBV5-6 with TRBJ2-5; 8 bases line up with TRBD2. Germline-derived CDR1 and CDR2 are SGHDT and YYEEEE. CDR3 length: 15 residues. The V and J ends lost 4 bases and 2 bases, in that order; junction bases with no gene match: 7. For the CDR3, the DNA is TGTGCCAGCAGCCGGAAGGGACTAGGTCAAGAGACCCAGTACTTC. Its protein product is CASSRKGLGQETQYF.

The CDR3 nucleotides read TGCGCCAGCAGTGAGTCGTGGGGGCCCCAGCATTTT. Protein product: CASSESWGPQHF. This chain links TRBV10-2 with TRBJ1-5; no clear D. With 0 bases removed from V and 9 bases from J, the gap between germline ends came to 6 bases. CDR3 length: 12 residues. Germline V gene lookup returns CDR1 WSHSY and CDR2 SAAADI.

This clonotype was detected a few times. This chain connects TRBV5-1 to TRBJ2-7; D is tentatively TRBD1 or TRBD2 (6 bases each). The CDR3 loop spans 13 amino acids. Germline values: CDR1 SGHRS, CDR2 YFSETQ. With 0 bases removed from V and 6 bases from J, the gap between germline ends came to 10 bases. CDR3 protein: CASSLVGGGEQYF. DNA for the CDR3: TGCGCCAGCAGCTTGGTGGGGGGCGGCGAGCAGTACTTC.

The CDR3 spells CASSQRDTIYF. The CDR3 nucleotides read TGTGCCAGCAGCCAGCGGGACACCATATATTTT. This chain uses TRBV7-6 with TRBJ1-3; D uncertain. The CDR3 covers 11 residues. V lost 5 bases to trimming and J lost 8 bases, with 7 bases between them. The V gene's germline CDR1 is SGHVS and CDR2 FNYEAQ.

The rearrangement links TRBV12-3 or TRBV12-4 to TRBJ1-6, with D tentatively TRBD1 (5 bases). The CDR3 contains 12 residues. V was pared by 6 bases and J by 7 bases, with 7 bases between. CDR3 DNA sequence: TGTGCCAGCAGGCCAGGGAATTCACCCCTCCACTTT. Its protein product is CASRPGNSPLHF.

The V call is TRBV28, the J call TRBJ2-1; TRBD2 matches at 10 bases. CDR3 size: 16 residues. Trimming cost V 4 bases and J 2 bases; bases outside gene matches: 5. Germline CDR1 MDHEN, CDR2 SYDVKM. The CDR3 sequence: CASSSRLAGAYNEQFF. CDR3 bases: TGTGCCAGCAGTTCACGCCTAGCGGGAGCCTACAATGAGCAGTTCTTC.

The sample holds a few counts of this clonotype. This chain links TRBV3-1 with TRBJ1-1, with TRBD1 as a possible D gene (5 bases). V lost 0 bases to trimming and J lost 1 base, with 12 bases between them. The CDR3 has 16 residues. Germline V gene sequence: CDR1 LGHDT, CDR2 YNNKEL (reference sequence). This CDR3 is CASSQEFGTRNTEAFF. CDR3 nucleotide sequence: TGTGCCAGCAGCCAAGAATTTGGGACTCGGAACACTGAAGCTTTCTTT.

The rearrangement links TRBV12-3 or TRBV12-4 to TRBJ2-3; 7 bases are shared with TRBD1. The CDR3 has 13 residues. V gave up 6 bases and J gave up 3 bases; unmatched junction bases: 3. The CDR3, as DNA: TGTGCCAGCAGGTCACAGGGGACAGATACGCAGTATTTT. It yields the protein CASRSQGTDTQYF.

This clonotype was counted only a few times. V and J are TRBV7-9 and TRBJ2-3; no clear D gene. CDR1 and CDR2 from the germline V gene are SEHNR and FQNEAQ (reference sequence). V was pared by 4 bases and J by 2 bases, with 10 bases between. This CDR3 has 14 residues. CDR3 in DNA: TGTGCCAGCAGCTCCCTGAGTCCCACAGATACGCAGTATTTT. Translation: CASSSLSPTDTQYF.

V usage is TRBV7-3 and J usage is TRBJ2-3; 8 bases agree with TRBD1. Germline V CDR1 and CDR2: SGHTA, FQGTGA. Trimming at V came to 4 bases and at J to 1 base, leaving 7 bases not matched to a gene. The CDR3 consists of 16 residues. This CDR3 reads CASSSLGDRRTDTQYF. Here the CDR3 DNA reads TGTGCCAGCAGCTCCCTTGGGGACAGGCGCACAGATACGCAGTATTTT.